There are a few counts of the clone carrying this T cell receptor beta chain. What it binds is unknown. Expressed TCRB transcripts were sequenced after all isolated RNA was converted to cDNA. Assay used: immunoSEQ multiplex PCR; TCRdb lists only in-frame clones, some missing. The table has a few hundred thousand clones, 13% seen once; the top ten hold roughly 0.015%. These data belong to a study of beta chain features in type 1 diabetes. Overall study findings and caveats: Across all four CD4+ subsets, people with type 1 diabetes showed modestly shorter TCRB CDR3s.

The sequence derives from a woman aged 18-29 years with type 1 diabetes. The sample consisted of naive CD4+ T cells from blood.

This chain's CDR3 is CASSLFAGEGPDTQYF. The CDR3 DNA is TGTGCCAGCAGCTTATTTGCGGGAGAGGGGCCAGATACGCAGTATTTT. V gene TRBV7-6 combines with J gene TRBJ2-3; 7 positions agree with TRBD2. V was clipped by 2 bases and J by 4 bases; unmatched bases: 9. Germline loops: CDR1 SGHVS, CDR2 FNYEAQ. The CDR3 spans 16 residues.